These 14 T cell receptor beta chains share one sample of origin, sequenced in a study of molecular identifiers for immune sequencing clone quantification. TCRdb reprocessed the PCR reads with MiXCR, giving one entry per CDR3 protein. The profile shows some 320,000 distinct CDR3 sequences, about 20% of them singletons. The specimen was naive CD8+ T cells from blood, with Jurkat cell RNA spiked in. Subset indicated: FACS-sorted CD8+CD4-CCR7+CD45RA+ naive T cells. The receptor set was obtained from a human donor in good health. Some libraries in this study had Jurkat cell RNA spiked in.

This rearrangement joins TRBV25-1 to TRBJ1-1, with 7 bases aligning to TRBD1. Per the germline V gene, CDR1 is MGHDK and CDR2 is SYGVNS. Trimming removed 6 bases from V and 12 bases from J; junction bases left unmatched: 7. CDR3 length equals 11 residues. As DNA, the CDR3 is TGTGCCAGCAGGCGACAGGGTTATACTTTCTTT. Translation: CASRRQGYTFF.

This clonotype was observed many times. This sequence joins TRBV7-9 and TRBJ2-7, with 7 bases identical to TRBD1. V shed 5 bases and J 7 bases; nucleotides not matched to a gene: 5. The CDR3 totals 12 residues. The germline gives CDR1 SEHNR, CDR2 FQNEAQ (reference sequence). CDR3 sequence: CASSTGAREQYF. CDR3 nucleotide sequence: TGTGCCAGCAGCACAGGGGCGCGGGAGCAGTACTTC.

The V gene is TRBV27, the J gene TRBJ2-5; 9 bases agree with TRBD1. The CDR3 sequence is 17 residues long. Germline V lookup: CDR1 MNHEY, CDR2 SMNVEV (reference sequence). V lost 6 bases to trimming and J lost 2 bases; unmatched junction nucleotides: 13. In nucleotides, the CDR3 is TGTGCCAGCAGGGGACAGGGTTGGGGTAGTGCACAAGAGACCCAGTACTTC. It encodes CASRGQGWGSAQETQYF.

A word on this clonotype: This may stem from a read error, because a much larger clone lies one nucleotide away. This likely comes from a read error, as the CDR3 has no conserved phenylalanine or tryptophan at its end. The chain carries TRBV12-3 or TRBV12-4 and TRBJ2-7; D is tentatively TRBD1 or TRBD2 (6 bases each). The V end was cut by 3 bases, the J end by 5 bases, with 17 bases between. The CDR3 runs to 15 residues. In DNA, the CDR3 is TGTGCCAGCAGTTTTGGGGGGCACTTAAGCGACGAGCAGTACTCC. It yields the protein CASSFGGHLSDEQYS.

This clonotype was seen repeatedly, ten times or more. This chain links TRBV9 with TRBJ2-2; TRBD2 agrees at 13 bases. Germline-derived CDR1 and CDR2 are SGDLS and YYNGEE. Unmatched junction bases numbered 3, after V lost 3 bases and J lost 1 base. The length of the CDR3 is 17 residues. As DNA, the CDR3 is TGTGCCAGCAGCGGTGGACTAGCGGGAGAGAACACCGGGGAGCTGTTTTTT. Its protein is CASSGGLAGENTGELFF.

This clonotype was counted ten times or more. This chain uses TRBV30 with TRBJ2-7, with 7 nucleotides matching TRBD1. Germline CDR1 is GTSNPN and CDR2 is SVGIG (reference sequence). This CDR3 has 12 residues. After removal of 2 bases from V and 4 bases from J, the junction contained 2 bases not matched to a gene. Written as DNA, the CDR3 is TGTGCCTGGAGTCTACAGGGGTACGAGCAGTACTTC. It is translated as CAWSLQGYEQYF. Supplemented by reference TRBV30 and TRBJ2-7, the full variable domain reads SQTIHQWPATLVQPVGSPLSLECTVEGTSNPNLYWYRQAAGRGLQLLFYSVGIGQISSEVPQNLSASRPQDRQFILSSKKLLLSDSGFYLCAWSLQGYEQYFGPGTRLTVT.

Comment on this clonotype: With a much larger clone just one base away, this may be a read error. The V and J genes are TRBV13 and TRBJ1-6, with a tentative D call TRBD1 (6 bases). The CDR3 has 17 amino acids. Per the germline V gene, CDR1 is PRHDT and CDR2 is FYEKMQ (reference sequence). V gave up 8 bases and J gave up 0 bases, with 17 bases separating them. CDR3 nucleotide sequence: TGTGCCAGCGGCTCAACAGGGCAAGGCTCCTATAATTCACCCCTCCACTTT. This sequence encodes CASGSTGQGSYNSPLHF. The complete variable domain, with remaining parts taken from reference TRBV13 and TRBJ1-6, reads AAGVIQSPRHLIKEKRETATLKCYPIPRHDTVYWYQQGPGQDPQFLISFYEKMQSDKGSIPDRFSAQQFSDYHSELNMSSLELGDSALYFCASGSTGQGSYNSPLHFGNGTRLTVT.

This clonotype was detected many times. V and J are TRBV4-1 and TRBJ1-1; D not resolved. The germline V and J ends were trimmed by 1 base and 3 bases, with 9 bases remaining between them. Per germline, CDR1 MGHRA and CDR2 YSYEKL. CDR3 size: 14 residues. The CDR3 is CASSQGGKDTEAFF. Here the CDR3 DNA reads TGCGCCAGCAGCCAAGGGGGAAAAGACACTGAAGCTTTCTTT.

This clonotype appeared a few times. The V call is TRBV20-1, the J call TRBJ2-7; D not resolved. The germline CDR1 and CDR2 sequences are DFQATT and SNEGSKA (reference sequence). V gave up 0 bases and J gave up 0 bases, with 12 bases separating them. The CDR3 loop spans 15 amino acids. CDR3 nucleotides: TGCAGTGCTAGAGATTTAAACAGATACTCCTACGAGCAGTACTTC. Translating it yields CSARDLNRYSYEQYF.

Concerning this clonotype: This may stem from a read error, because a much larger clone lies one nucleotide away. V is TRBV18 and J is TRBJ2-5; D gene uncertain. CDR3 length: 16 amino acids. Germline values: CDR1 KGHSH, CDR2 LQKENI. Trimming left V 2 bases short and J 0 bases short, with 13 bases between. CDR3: CASSPSATHHQETQYF. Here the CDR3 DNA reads TGTGCCAGCTCACCAAGCGCAACCCACCACCAAGAGACCCAGTACTTC.

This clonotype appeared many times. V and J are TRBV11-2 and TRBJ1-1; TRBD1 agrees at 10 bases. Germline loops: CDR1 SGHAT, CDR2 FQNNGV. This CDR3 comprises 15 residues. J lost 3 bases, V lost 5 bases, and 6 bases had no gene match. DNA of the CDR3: TGTGCCAGCAGCGCGAGGGACAGGGGCTACACTGAAGCTTTCTTT. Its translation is CASSARDRGYTEAFF.

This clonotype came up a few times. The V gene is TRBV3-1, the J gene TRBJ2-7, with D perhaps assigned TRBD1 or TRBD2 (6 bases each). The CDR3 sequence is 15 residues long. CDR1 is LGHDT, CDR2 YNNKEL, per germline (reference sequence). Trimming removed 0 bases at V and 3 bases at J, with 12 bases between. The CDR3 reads CASSQEGGPLYEQYF. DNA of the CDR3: TGTGCCAGCAGCCAAGAAGGGGGGCCCCTCTACGAGCAGTACTTC.

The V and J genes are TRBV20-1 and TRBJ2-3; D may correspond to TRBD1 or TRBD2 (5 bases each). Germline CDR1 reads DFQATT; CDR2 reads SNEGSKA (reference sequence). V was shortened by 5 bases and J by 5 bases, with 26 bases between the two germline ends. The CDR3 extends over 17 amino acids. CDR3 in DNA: TGCAGTGCTGGGACGAAAAAGGACTGGGCGTTACAAGATACGCAGTATTTT. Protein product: CSAGTKKDWALQDTQYF.

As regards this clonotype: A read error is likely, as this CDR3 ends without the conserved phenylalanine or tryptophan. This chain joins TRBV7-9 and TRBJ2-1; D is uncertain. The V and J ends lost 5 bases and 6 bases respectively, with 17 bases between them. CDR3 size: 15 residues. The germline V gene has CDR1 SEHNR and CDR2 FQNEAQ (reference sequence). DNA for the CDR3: TGTGCCAGCAGCCCAAGGAATGGCGTGGGCAATGAGCAGTTCCTC. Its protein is CASSPRNGVGNEQFL.